The clone carrying this T cell receptor beta chain was recorded once. Germline V gene data show CDR1 as SGHRS and CDR2 as YFSETQ. CDR3 length: 15 residues. Trimming took 2 bases from V and 4 from J, leaving 15 bases between them. Specified time point: before trial treatment. Eligibility was restricted to patients presenting with advanced solid tumors that lacked tumor-infiltrating lymphocytes. The record originates from a study of low-dose radiotherapy and immunotherapy resistance in tumors. At the level of the study: With fractions of 0.5 Gy given every 2 weeks, Cohort 1 accumulated a total of 6.5 Gy. Dosing for Cohort 2 consisted of 1 Gy per fraction every two weeks, reaching a total of 13 Gy over 26 weeks. The regimen for patients comprised intravenous nivolumab 240 mg every two weeks plus intravenous ipilimumab 1 mg/kg every six weeks.

cDNA synthesis used a TRAV/TRBV-specific primer set for both chains. TCR amplification involved 20 PCR cycles with a constant-region primer and V-primer adapter. MiXCR was run by TCRdb on the reads, yielding one entry per CDR3 protein. Here the sample spans tens of thousands of distinct CDR3 sequences, more than 25% being singletons. The origin of this receptor is a female donor with ovarian cancer. The sample here was PBMCs, taken before treatment. The chain employs TRBV5-1 and TRBJ1-2; D call uncertain. CDR3 coding DNA: TGCGCCAGCAGCTTAGGCCCCGCGCAAGCCTATGGCTACACCTTC. It encodes CASSLGPAQAYGYTF.